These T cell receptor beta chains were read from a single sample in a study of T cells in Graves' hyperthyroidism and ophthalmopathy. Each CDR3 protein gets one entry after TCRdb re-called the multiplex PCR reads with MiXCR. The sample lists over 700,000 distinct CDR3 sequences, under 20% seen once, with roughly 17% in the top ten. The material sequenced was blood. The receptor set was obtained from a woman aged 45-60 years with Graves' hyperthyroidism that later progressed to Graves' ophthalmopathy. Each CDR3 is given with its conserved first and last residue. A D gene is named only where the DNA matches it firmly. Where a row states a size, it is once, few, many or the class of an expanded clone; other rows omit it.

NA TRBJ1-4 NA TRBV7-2 CASSLVVQDNEKLFF TGTGCCAGCAGCTTAGTGGTACAGGATAATGAAAAACTGTTTTTT
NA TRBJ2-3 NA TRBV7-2 CASSPRSGFTDTQYF TGTGCCAGCAGCCCAAGATCGGGGTTCACAGATACGCAGTATTTT
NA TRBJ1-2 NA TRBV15 CATSRTANYGYTF TGTGCCACCAGCAGGACAGCAAACTATGGCTACACCTTC
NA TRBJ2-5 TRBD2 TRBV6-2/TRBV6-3 CASSSLTSGVQETQYF TGTGCCAGCAGTTCTCTGACTAGCGGGGTACAGGAGACCCAGTACTTC
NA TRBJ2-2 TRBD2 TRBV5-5 CASSLQTGTRANTGELFF TGCGCCAGCAGCCTACAAACCGGGACTAGAGCGAACACCGGGGAGCTGTTTTTT
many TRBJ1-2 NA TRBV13 CASSLEGGYYGYTF TGTGCCAGCAGCTTAGAGGGCGGATACTATGGCTACACCTTC
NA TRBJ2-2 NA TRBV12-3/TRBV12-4 CASSLGRPGELFF TGTGCCAGCAGTTTGGGGAGGCCCGGGGAGCTGTTTTTT
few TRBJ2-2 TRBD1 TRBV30 CAWRHQTGTSNTGELFF TGTGCCTGGAGACACCAGACAGGGACATCGAACACCGGGGAGCTGTTTTTT
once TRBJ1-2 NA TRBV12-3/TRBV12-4 CASSRDEGRGYTF TGTGCCAGCAGTCGTGACGAGGGTCGCGGCTACACCTTC
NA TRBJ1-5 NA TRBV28 CASSLLLQPNQPQHF TGTGCCAGCAGTTTACTATTACAGCCCAATCAGCCCCAGCATTTT
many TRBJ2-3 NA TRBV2 CASSAGRVEQYF TGTGCCAGCAGTGCAGGACGTGTTGAGCAGTATTTT
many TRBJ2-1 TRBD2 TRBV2 CASSDVGLGSYNEQFF TGTGCCAGCAGTGACGTGGGACTAGGCTCCTACAATGAGCAGTTCTTC
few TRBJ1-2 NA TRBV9 CASSVFVVGYGYTF TGTGCCAGCAGCGTATTTGTGGTTGGCTATGGCTACACCTTC
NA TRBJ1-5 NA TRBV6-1 CASSDGGRGPQHF TGTGCCAGCAGCGACGGGGGCCGAGGGCCCCAGCATTTT
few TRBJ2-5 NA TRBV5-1 CASTPGVGPQETQYF TGCGCCAGCACCCCCGGAGTGGGGCCTCAAGAGACCCAGTACTTC
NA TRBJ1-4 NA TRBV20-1 CSARGWGGEKLFF TGCAGTGCTAGAGGGTGGGGTGGTGAAAAACTGTTTTTT
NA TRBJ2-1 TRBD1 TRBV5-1 CASSYGTGVGNEQFF TGCGCCAGCAGCTACGGGACAGGGGTCGGCAATGAGCAGTTCTTC
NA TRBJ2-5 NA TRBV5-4 CASSLVGSPGETQYF TGTGCCAGCAGCTTGGTTGGGTCTCCTGGTGAGACCCAGTACTTC